Below, 10 T cell receptor beta chains from the same sample are listed, as sequenced in a study. TCRdb fed the RT-PCR reads into MiXCR, producing one record per CDR3 protein. The sample carries fewer than 800,000 distinct CDR3 sequences, 14% recorded once. Sequenced: memory CD4+ T cells from blood. These TCRs come from a female donor in good health, serving as a healthy control.

This clonotype showed up many times. This sequence joins TRBV6-5 and TRBJ1-1; D is uncertain. The germline V and J ends were trimmed by 0 bases and 1 base, with 3 bases remaining between them. The CDR3 covers 13 residues. Germline CDR1 reads MNHEY; CDR2 reads SVGAGI. This CDR3 reads CASSYSANTEAFF. The CDR3 bases are TGTGCCAGCAGTTACTCCGCGAACACTGAAGCTTTCTTT.

This clonotype appeared many times. This chain joins TRBV20-1 and TRBJ2-1; 7 bases line up with TRBD1. Trimming took 6 bases from V and 3 from J; bases not matched to a gene: 5. This CDR3 comprises 13 residues. Germline CDR1 reads DFQATT; CDR2 reads SNEGSKA (reference sequence). Here the CDR3 DNA reads TGCAGTGCAGAACAGGGGATCTACAATGAGCAGTTCTTC. This codes for CSAEQGIYNEQFF.

The chain employs TRBV11-2 and TRBJ2-3; 9 bases line up with TRBD1. This CDR3 contains 18 residues. Germline lookup yields CDR1 SGHAT and CDR2 FQNNGV. Trimming cost V 5 bases and J 3 bases; bases outside gene matches: 15. CDR3 sequence: CASSLKPSGTGRTDTQYF. DNA for the CDR3: TGTGCCAGCAGCCTCAAACCATCCGGGACAGGGCGGACAGATACGCAGTATTTT.

Note on this clonotype: Because it lacks the conserved phenylalanine or tryptophan at the end, this CDR3 is likely a read error. The chain uses TRBV15 and TRBJ2-5; either TRBD1 or TRBD2 may supply D (6 bases each). This CDR3 is built from 14 residues. The germline gives CDR1 LNHNV, CDR2 YYDKDF (reference sequence). V gave up 3 bases and J gave up 4 bases, with 12 bases separating them. The CDR3 DNA reads as TGTGCCACCAGCAGGAATAAGGGGGGAGAGACCCAGTACTTA. Its translation is CATSRNKGGETQYL.

This clonotype was observed a handful of times. CDR3 residues: CASSLAGAIGELFF. The DNA of the CDR3 is TGTGCCAGCAGCTTAGCGGGGGCGATCGGGGAGCTGTTTTTT. V gene TRBV7-2 combines with J gene TRBJ2-2; perhaps TRBD1 as D (6 bases). The germline V gene encodes CDR1 SGHTA and CDR2 FQGNSA. V was pared by 0 bases and J by 7 bases, with 9 bases between. The CDR3 spans 14 residues.

This clonotype was observed many times. The chain joins TRBV10-3 to TRBJ2-7, with a tentative D call TRBD2 (5 bases). Germline assignment: CDR1 ENHRY and CDR2 SYGVKD. The CDR3 consists of 14 residues. Deletions cut 5 bases from V and 4 bases from J, with 15 bases between. CDR3 protein: CAISRSVEGYEQYF. CDR3 coding DNA: TGTGCCATCAGTCGGTCGGTTGAGGGATACGAGCAGTACTTC.

This clonotype appeared a few times. J is TRBJ2-7 and V is TRBV3-1; D may be TRBD2 (6 bases). The CDR3 sequence is 13 residues long. CDR1 LGHDT and CDR2 YNNKEL come from the germline V gene (reference sequence). V lost 1 base to trimming and J lost 2 bases, with 6 bases between them. The CDR3 DNA reads TGTGCCAGCAGCCAAGCGGGGGCCTACGAGCAGTACTTC. As protein: CASSQAGAYEQYF.

The chain couples TRBV4-3 to TRBJ1-2; D remains unclear. The germline V and J ends were trimmed by 2 bases and 7 bases, with 17 bases remaining between them. The CDR3 covers 15 residues. Germline lookup yields CDR1 LGHNA and CDR2 YSLEER. CDR3 protein: CASSQLGTAQTGYTF. The CDR3 bases are TGCGCCAGCAGCCAATTGGGCACAGCACAGACTGGCTACACCTTC.

This clonotype was detected ten times or more. The gene calls are TRBV28 and TRBJ2-2; 9 nucleotides match TRBD1. Germline V gene sequence: CDR1 MDHEN, CDR2 SYDVKM. The CDR3 extends over 14 amino acids. V lost 8 bases and J lost 2; bases outside the gene matches: 3. CDR3 in amino acids: CASLGQGNTGELFF. In DNA form, the CDR3 reads TGTGCCAGCCTGGGACAGGGTAACACCGGGGAGCTGTTTTTT.

This clonotype showed up just a few times. This sequence joins TRBV7-2 and TRBJ1-1; 8 bases line up with TRBD1. The CDR3 runs 13 residues. The trim removed 1 base at V and 7 bases at J, leaving 2 bases unmatched. Germline CDR1 is SGHTA and CDR2 is FQGNSA. The CDR3 sequence: CASSLGQGIEAFF. In nucleotides, the CDR3 is TGTGCCAGCAGCTTAGGACAGGGGATTGAAGCTTTCTTT.